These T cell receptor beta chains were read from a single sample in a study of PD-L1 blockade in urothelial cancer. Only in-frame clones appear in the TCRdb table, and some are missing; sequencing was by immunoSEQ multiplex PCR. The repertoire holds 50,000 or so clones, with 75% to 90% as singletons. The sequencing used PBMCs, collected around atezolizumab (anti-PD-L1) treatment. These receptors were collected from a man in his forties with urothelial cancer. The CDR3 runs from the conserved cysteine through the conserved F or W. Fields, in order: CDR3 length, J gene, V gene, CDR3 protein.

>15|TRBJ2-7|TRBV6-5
CASSYKRERGNEQYF
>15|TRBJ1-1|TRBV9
CASSVGGKSITEAFF
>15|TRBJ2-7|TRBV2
CASSYTGTGNYEQYF
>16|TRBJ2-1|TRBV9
CASSVDSGRVGNEQFF
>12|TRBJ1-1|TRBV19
CASSIGETEAFF
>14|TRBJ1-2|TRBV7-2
CASAPDRGFYGYTF
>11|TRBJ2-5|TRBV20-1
CSASPGGTQYF
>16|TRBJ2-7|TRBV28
CASSLPPASGRYEQYF
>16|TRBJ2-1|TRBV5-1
CASSLFGTSRRNEQFF
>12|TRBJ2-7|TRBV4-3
CASSRTGFEQYF
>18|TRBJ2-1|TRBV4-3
CASSQDRGTSGSLNEQFF
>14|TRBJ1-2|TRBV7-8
CASSLRVGGNGYTF
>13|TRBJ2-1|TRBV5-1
CASFAQQRDEQFF
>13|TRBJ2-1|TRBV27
CASSLFYRDRVIF
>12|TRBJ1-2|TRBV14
CASSPQGYGYTF
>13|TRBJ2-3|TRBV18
CASGGRSTDTQYF
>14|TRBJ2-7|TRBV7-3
CASSLGSGRFEQYF
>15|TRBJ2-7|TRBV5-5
CASSHRDRGINEQYF
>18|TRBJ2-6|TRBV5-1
CASRSTGTGGAGANVLTF
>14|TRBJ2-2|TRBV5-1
CASKVPVEAGELFF
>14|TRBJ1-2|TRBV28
CASSRTGTSYGYTF
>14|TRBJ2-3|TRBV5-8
CASTPDRGGDTQYF
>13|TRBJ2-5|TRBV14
CASRLAGGETQYF
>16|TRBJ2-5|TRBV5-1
CASSRLSGDYQETQYF
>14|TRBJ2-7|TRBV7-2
CASSLRQGTYEQYF
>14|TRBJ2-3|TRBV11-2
CASTRTSGIDTQYF
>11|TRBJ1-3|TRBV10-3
CAMQAGNTIYF
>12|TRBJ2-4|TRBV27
CASRDLAGIQYF
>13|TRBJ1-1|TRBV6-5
CASSYQGDTEAFF
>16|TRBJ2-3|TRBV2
CASSESSSGRLGTQYF
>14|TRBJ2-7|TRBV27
CASSFGGGHDEQYF
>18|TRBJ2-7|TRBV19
CASSPRPGLRDASYEQYF
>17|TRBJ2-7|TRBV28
CASSLPLTSGRYYEQYF
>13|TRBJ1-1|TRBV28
CASSFTAVTEAFF
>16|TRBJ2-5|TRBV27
CASNLIAGGPEETQYF
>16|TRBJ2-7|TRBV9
CASSVEGGTGENEQYF
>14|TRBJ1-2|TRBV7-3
CASSFRQGPIGYTF
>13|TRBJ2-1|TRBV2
CASRQGTGNEQFF
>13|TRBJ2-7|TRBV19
CASSSLGSYEQYF
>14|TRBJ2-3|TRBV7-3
CASSSDRGADTQYF
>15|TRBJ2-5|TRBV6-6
CASSHGQGVGETQYF
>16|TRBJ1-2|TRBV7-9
CASAPRFPTTNYGYTF
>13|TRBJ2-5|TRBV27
CASSSPYQETQYF
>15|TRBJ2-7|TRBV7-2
CASSILARGIYEQYF
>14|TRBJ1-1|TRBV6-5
CASRETGGNTEAFF
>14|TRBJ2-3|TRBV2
CASSDRGSSDTQYF
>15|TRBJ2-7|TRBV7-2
CASSLLAGGHYEQYF
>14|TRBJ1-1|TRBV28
CASTRGGQGTEAFF
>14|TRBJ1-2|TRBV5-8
CASTPDRGAYGYTF
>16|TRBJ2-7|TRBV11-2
CASSSLRAGGGYEQYF
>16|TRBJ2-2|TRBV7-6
CASSPLLGANTGELFF
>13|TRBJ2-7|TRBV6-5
CASRPGGSYEQYF
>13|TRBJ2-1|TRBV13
CASSWTSGNEQFF
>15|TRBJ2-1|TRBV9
CASSATGLHYNEQFF
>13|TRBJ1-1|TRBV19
CASSIDLTGSAFF
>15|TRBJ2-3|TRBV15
CATSFRLAPTDTQYF
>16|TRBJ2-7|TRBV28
CASSGLKGLASYEQYF
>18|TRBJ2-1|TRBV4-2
CASSQEGLAGVGRNEQFF